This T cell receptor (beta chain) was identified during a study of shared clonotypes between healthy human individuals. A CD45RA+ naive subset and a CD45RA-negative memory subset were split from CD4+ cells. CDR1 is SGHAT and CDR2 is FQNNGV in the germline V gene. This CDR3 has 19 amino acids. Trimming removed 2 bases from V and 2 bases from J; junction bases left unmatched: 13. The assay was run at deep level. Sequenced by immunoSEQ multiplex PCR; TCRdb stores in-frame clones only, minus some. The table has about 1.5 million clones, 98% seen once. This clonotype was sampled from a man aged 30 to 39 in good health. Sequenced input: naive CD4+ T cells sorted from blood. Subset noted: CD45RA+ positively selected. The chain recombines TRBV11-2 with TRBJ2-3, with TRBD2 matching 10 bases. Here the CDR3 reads CASSLTAVTSGPHTDTQYF. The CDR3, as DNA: TGTGCCAGCAGCTTAACGGCCGTGACTAGCGGGCCTCACACAGATACGCAGTATTTT.